The 13 T cell receptor beta chains below come from one sample, sequenced in a study of blood T cell repertoires in COVID-19. Repertoires were generated with immunoSEQ multiplex PCR, while TCRdb's copy carries only in-frame clones and drops some. Here the sample spans 340,000 or so clones, 80% to 90% being singletons. Sequencing was performed on PBMCs or T cells enriched from blood (not recorded which). The source is a woman in her thirties or forties with acute COVID-19.

This clone was detected only a few times. Additional DNA sequences in this sample encode the identical CDR3. The rearrangement links TRBV5-1 to TRBJ1-1, with 7 bases lining up with TRBD1. Germline loops: CDR1 SGHRS, CDR2 YFSETQ. V lost 4 bases to trimming and J lost 1 base; unmatched junction nucleotides: 1. The CDR3 has 13 amino acids. The CDR3 DNA reads as TGCGCCAGCAGCCGGGACAGGAACACTGAAGCTTTCTTT. It encodes CASSRDRNTEAFF.

V is TRBV25-1 and J is TRBJ1-1; no definite D call. From germline, CDR1 is MGHDK and CDR2 SYGVNS. V lost 6 bases to trimming and J lost 6 bases, with 17 bases between them. CDR3 length: 14 residues. In DNA form, the CDR3 reads TGTGCCAGCAGCCCCGAGACTGGCTCGTCTGAAGCTTTCTTT. It codes for CASSPETGSSEAFF.

The chain recombines TRBV18 with TRBJ1-1, with D maybe TRBD1 (6 bases). This CDR3 comprises 14 residues. Per germline, CDR1 KGHSH and CDR2 LQKENI. V was clipped by 1 base and J by 5 bases, with 11 bases between them. The CDR3: CASSPLQGSTEAFF. The DNA for the CDR3 is TGTGCCAGCTCACCACTTCAGGGGTCGACTGAAGCTTTCTTT.

This sequence joins TRBV3-1 (or the pseudogene TRBV3-2) and TRBJ2-5; 14 nucleotides match TRBD2. The CDR3 has 18 amino acids. Germline trimming cut 1 base from V and 4 bases from J; bases unmatched to any gene: 8. CDR1 and CDR2 from the germline V gene are LGHDT and YNNKEL (reference sequence). CDR3 sequence: CASSQGETSGGARETQYF. For the CDR3, the DNA is TGTGCCAGCAGCCAAGGGGAGACTAGCGGGGGGGCCAGAGAGACCCAGTACTTC.

V is TRBV27 and J is TRBJ2-3; 11 bases align to TRBD2. Per germline, CDR1 MNHEY and CDR2 SMNVEV (reference sequence). V lost 5 bases to trimming and J lost 2 bases; unmatched junction nucleotides: 9. This CDR3 contains 17 residues. CDR3 amino acids: CASSQQGLAEPTDTQYF. The CDR3 nucleotides read TGTGCCAGCAGTCAACAGGGACTAGCGGAACCCACAGATACGCAGTATTTT.

The chain joins TRBV7-2 to TRBJ1-2, with 8 bases fitting TRBD1. The germline V gene encodes CDR1 SGHTA and CDR2 FQGNSA. The CDR3 has 17 residues. V lost 1 base to trimming and J lost 4 bases; unmatched junction nucleotides: 11. CDR3 DNA: TGTGCCAGCAGCTTAGACTGGACAGGGCAAGTGATCTATGGCTACACCTTC. Translated: CASSLDWTGQVIYGYTF.

This sequence joins TRBV12-3 or TRBV12-4 and TRBJ1-2, with unresolved D. Trimming left V 3 bases short and J 4 bases short, with 9 bases between. This CDR3 is built from 13 residues. CDR3 in amino acids: CASSFGQSYGYTF. CDR3 DNA: TGTGCCAGCAGTTTTGGGCAGAGCTATGGCTACACCTTC.

The chain has TRBV2 and TRBJ2-1, with 9 nucleotides matching TRBD2. With 6 bases clipped from V and 2 bases from J, the junction kept 5 bases outside the gene matches. Germline lookup yields CDR1 SNHLY and CDR2 FYNNEI. This CDR3 region has 15 residues. The CDR3 protein is CASSDQRGAYNEQFF. Here the CDR3 DNA reads TGTGCCAGCAGCGATCAGCGGGGGGCCTACAATGAGCAGTTCTTC.

Here the CDR3 DNA reads TGTGCCAGCAGCAAAGCGGAGGACAGGGAGGCCAAAAACATTCAGTACTTC. This sequence encodes CASSKAEDREAKNIQYF. The J gene is TRBJ2-4, the V gene TRBV21-1; TRBD1 is the table's D call and was not checked against the DNA. TRBV21-1 represents a pseudogene. CDR3 length: 17 residues.

The chain uses TRBV15 and TRBJ2-1; 7 positions agree with TRBD2. J gave up 3 bases and V 1 base, and 12 bases lay outside the gene matches. The CDR3 length is 18 residues. The germline V gene encodes CDR1 LNHNV and CDR2 YYDKDF (reference sequence). The CDR3 is CATSRAPLGGSNYNEQFF. In nucleotides, the CDR3 is TGTGCCACCAGCAGAGCTCCCCTGGGGGGGAGTAACTACAATGAGCAGTTCTTC.

The chain carries TRBV6-1 and TRBJ1-6; D remains unclear. Germline assignment: CDR1 MNHNS and CDR2 SASEGT. The CDR3 is 13 residues long. The V and J ends lost 2 bases and 10 bases respectively, with 9 bases between them. CDR3 sequence (DNA): TGTGCCAGCAGTGAATCTCCGAGGTCACCCCTCCACTTT. The encoded protein is CASSESPRSPLHF.

The count of this clone is one. V gene TRBV6-6 combines with J gene TRBJ1-2, with TRBD1 identical over 11 bases. CDR3 length: 15 residues. Germline V gives CDR1 MNHNY, CDR2 SVGAGI (reference sequence). With V trimmed by 4 bases and J by 7 bases, 8 bases remained unmatched. CDR3 coding DNA: TGTGCCAGCAGTTTGGACAGGGGGCTGGTAGGTGGCTACACCTTC. This sequence encodes CASSLDRGLVGGYTF.

This chain links TRBV7-9 with TRBJ2-7; a possible D gene is TRBD2 (5 bases). V shed 4 bases and J shed 5 bases, with 18 bases lying between them. CDR1 and CDR2 from the germline V gene are SEHNR and FQNEAQ (reference sequence). The CDR3 spans 15 residues. This CDR3 reads CASSSTDFTTHEQYF. The CDR3 DNA is TGTGCCAGCAGCTCAACGGACTTTACCACCCACGAGCAGTACTTC.